The clone carrying this TCR beta chain was seen only a few times. These data originate in a study of early T cells in non-severe SARS-CoV-2 infection. TCRdb re-called the 5' RACE reads through MiXCR, storing one row per CDR3 protein. The sample includes about 80,000 distinct CDR3 sequences, around 17% of them seen just once. Germline V gene sequence: CDR1 MDHEN, CDR2 SYDVKM. The CDR3 is 16 residues long. With 1 base removed from V and 7 bases from J, the gap between germline ends came to 19 bases. This receptor was taken from an adult who was a healthcare worker with PCR-confirmed SARS-CoV-2 infection or an uninfected control (not recorded which). The genes are TRBV28 and TRBJ1-2; TRBD1 is a possible D gene (5 bases). The material sequenced was whole blood. The CDR3 spells CASSLSGRPSGAGYTF. DNA of the CDR3: TGTGCCAGCAGTTTATCCGGAAGGCCCTCCGGGGCTGGCTACACCTTC.